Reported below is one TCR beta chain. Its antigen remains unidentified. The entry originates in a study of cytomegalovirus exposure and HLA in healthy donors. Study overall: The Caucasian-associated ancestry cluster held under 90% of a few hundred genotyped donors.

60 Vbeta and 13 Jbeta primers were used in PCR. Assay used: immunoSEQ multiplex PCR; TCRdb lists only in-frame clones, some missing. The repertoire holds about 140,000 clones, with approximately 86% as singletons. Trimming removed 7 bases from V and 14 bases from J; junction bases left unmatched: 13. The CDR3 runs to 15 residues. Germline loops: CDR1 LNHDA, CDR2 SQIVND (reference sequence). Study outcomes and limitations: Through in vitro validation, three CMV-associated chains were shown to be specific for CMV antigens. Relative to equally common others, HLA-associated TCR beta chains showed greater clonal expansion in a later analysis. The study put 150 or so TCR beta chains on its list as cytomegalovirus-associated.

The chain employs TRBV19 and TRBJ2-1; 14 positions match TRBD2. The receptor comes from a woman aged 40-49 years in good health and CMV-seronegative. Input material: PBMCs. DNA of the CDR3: TGTGCCAGTAATCCCCTGGGGACTAGCGGGAGAGGCGAGTTCTTC. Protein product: CASNPLGTSGRGEFF.